The TCR beta chain described here comes from a study of blood T cell repertoires in COVID-19. There are 14 residues in the CDR3. V was clipped by 6 bases and J by 6 bases; unmatched bases: 10. The germline V gene has CDR1 SQVTM and CDR2 ANQGSEA. As handled by the study authors: Researchers report that nucleated cell counts were estimated from reference gene primer amplification. Measured with immunoSEQ multiplex PCR; TCRdb has only the in-frame clones, and not every one. V, J and clone size derive from that table, while D and trimming were established from the DNA sequence. This sample yields fewer than 250,000 clones, of which about nine tenths are seen a single time; just over 0.85% belongs to the top ten. Enrollees, roughly 18 to 89 years old, lived in 24 US areas.

This clonotype was obtained from a man aged 50 to 60 who had been exposed to COVID-19. The V call is TRBV29-1, the J call TRBJ2-1; 8 bases align to TRBD2. The sequencing input was PBMCs or T cells enriched from blood (not recorded which). The CDR3 DNA follows: TGCAGCGTCCACCCGGGACTAGGGAGCAATGAGCAGTTCTTC. It specifies CSVHPGLGSNEQFF.